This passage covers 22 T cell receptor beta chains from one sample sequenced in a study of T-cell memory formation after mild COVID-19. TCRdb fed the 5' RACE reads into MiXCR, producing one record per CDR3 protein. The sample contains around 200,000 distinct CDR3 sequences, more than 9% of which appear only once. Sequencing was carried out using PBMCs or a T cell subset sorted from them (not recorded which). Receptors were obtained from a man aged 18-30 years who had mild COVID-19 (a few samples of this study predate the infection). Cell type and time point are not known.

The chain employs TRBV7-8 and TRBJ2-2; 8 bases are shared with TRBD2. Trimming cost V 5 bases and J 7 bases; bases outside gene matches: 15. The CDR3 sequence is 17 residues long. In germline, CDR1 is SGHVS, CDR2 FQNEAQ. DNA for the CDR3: TGTGCCAGCAGCCTCTTGGGCACGGGGGGGCCCAGCGGGGAGCTGTTTTTT. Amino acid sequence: CASSLLGTGGPSGELFF.

The CDR3 DNA reads TGTGCCAGCAGTTTCGGGTCAGGGAAATACAATGAGCAGTTCTTC. It codes for CASSFGSGKYNEQFF. The chain couples TRBV28 to TRBJ2-1; D possibly corresponds to TRBD1 (5 bases). In germline, CDR1 is MDHEN, CDR2 SYDVKM. Trimming cost V 3 bases and J 4 bases, with 13 bases left between them. This CDR3 contains 15 residues.

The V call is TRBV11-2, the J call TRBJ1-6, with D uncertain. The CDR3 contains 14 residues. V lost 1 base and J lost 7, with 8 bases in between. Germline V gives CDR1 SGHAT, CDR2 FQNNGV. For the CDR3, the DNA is TGTGCCAGCAGCTTAGCTTTTGCCAATTCACCCCTCCACTTT. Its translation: CASSLAFANSPLHF.

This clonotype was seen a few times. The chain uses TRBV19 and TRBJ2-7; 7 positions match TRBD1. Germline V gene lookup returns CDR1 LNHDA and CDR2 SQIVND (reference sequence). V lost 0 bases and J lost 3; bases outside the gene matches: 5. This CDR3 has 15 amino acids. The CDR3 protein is CASSIDLGTVYEQYF. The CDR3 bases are TGTGCCAGTAGTATAGATCTAGGGACAGTCTACGAGCAGTACTTC.

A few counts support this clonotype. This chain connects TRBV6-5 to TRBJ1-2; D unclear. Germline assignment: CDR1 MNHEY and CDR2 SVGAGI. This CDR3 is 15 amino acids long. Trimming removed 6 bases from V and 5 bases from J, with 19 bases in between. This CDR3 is CASRSTPSTSYGYTF. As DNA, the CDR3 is TGTGCCAGCAGGAGTACACCGAGCACCTCTTATGGCTACACCTTC.

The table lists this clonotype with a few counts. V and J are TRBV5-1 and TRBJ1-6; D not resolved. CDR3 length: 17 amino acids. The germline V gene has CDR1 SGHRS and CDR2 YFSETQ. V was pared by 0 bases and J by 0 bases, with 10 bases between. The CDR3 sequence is CASSLASASSYNSPLHF. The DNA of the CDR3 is TGCGCCAGCAGCTTGGCCTCAGCGAGCTCCTATAATTCACCCCTCCACTTT.

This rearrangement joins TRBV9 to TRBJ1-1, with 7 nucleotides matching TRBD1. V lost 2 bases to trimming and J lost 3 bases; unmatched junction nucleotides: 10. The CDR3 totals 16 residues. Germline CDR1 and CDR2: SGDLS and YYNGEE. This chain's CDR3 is CASSVDRWGLYTEAFF. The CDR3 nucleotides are TGTGCCAGCAGCGTGGACAGGTGGGGGTTGTACACTGAAGCTTTCTTT.

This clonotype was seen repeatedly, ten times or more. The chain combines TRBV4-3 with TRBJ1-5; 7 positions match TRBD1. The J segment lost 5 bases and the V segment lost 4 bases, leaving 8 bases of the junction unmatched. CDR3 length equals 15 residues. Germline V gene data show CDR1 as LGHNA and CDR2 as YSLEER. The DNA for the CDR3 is TGCGCCAGCAGCCCAACAGGGGACAGTTATCAGCCCCAGCATTTT. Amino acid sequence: CASSPTGDSYQPQHF.

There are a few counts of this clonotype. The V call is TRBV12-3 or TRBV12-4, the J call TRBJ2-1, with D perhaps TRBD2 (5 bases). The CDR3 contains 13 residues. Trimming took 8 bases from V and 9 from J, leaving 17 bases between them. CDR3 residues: CASRQFLGSEQFF. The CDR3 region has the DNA TGTGCCAGCCGGCAGTTTTTGGGGAGTGAGCAGTTCTTC.

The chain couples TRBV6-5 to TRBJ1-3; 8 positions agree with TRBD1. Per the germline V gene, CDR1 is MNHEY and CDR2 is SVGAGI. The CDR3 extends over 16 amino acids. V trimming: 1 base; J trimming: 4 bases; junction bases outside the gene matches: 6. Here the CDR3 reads CASSYFGTGLGNTIYF. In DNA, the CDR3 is TGTGCCAGCAGTTACTTCGGGACAGGCTTGGGAAACACCATATATTTT.

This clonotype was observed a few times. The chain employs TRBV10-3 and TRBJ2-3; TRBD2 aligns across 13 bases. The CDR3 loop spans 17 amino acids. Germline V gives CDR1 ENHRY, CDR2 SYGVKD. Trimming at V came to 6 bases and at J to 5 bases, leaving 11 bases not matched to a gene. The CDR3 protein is CAISKSGTSGAVDTQYF. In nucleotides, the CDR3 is TGTGCCATCAGCAAATCCGGGACTAGCGGGGCGGTAGATACGCAGTATTTT.

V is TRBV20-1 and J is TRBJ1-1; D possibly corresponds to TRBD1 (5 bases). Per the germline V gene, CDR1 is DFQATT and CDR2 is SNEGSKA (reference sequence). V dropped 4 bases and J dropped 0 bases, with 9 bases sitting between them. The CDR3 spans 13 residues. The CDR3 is CSATRALNTEAFF. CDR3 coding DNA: TGCAGTGCTACCAGGGCCTTGAACACTGAAGCTTTCTTT.

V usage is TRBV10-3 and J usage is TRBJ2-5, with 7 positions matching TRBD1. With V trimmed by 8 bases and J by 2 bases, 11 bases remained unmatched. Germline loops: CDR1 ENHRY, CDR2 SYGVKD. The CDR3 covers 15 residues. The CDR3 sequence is CAIARGSGVQETQYF. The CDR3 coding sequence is TGTGCCATCGCCAGGGGGAGTGGAGTACAAGAGACCCAGTACTTC.

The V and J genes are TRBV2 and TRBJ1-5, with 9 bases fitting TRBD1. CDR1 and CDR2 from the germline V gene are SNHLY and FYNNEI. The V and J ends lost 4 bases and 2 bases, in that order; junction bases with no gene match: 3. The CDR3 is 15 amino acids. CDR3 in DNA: TGTGCCAGCAGTGCAAGACAGGGGGGCAATCAGCCCCAGCATTTT. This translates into CASSARQGGNQPQHF.

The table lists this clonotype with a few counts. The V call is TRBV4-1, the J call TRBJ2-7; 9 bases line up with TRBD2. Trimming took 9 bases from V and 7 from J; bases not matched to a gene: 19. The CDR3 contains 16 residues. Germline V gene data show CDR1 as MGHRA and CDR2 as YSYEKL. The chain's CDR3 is CARGNLAGRSQLEQYV. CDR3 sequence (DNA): TGCGCCAGGGGGAATCTAGCGGGGCGTTCTCAACTTGAGCAGTACGTC.

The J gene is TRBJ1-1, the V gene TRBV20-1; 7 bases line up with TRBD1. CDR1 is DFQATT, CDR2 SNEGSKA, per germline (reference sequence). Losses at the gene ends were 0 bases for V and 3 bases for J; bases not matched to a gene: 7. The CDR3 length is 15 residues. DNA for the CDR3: TGCAGTGCTAGAGATTGGGAGGGGGCTGACACTGAAGCTTTCTTT. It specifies CSARDWEGADTEAFF.

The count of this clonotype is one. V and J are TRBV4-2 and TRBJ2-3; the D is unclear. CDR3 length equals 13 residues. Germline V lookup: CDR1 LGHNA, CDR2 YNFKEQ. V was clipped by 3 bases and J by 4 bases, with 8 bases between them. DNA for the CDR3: TGTGCCAGCAGCCAGCTAGAGTCAGATACGCAGTATTTT. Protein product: CASSQLESDTQYF.

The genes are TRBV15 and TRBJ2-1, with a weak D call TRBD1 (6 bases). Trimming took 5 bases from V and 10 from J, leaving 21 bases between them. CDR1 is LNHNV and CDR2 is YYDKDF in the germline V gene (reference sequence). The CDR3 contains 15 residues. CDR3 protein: CATSAEVWGPGEQFF. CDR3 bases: TGTGCCACCAGCGCCGAGGTATGGGGGCCCGGAGAGCAGTTCTTC.

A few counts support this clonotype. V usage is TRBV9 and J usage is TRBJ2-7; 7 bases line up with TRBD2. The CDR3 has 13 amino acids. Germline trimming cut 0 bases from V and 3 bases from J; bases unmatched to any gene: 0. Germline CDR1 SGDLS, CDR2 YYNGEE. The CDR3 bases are TGTGCCAGCAGCGTAGGGGACTACTACGAGCAGTACTTC. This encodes CASSVGDYYEQYF. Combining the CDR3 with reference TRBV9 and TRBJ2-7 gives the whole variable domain DSGVTQTPKHLITATGQRVTLRCSPRSGDLSVYWYQQSLDQGLQFLIQYYNGEERAKGNILERFSAQQFPDLHSELNLSSLELGDSALYFCASSVGDYYEQYFGPGTRLTVT.

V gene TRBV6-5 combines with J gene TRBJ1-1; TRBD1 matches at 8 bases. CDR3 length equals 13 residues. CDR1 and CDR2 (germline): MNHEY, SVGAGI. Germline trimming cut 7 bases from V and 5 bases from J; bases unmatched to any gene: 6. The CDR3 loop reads CASTGTGGTEAFF. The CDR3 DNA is TGTGCCAGCACTGGGACAGGTGGGACTGAAGCTTTCTTT.

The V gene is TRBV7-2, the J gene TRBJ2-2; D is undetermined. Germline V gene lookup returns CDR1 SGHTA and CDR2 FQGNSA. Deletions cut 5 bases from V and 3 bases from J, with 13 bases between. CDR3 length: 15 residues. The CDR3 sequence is CASSPMVGYTGELFF. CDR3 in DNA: TGTGCCAGCAGCCCGATGGTAGGGTACACCGGGGAGCTGTTTTTT.

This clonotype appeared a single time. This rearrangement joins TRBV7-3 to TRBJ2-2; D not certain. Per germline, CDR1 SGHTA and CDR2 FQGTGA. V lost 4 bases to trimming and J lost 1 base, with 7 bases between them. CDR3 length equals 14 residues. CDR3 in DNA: TGTGCCAGCAGCTCTAATCTGAACACCGGGGAGCTGTTTTTT. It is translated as CASSSNLNTGELFF.